Below, one T cell receptor beta chain is given with its context. This receptor's antigen is unknown. Base qualities were left out, and no much larger clone turns up one base away. Other DNA sequences in the sample encode the same CDR3. This entry comes from a study of shared clonotypes between healthy human individuals (TCRdb year 2020). Study-wide context: The cohort comprised a couple of women and a few men aged 18 to 49 years. Per donor, leukapheresis produced somewhere between about 0.94 and 9 billion PBMCs. To estimate repertoire size and how much clonotypes are shared between individuals, the study performed deep sequencing of blood TCR repertoires from 4 to 6 healthy adults. For each donor, CD4 naive and CD4 memory were each run on three plates, CD8 naive on two plates, and CD8 memory on one plate. To increase sequencing depth and limit assay-specific biases, different laboratories used diverse techniques to prepare libraries and sequence TCR repertoires.

Using the deep immunoSEQ assay, TCR CDR3 regions were amplified from genomic DNA by multiplex PCR. Genomic DNA extracted from each cell subset was distributed evenly over all wells of several immunoSEQ 96-well plates, and each plate served as one replicate. For sorted subsets, each replicate PCR was loaded with around 200 ng genomic DNA, equivalent to about 30,000 T cell genomes. Purified libraries were quantified with a Qubit 3.0 fluorometer, sized on a Bioanalyzer 2100, and re-quantified with the KAPA Library Quantification kit. Every immunoSEQ 96-well plate was sequenced on a dedicated single-read 150-cycle Illumina NextSeq 550 flow cell. On the study's bioinformatics: Because the immunoSEQ output held only junctional sequences and lacked quality scores, the filtering could not match the filtering applied to full-length reads. Sequences were annotated with PyIR, a Python wrapper for IgBLAST v1.9, using IMGT germline references to assign V/J genes and CDR3. Reads with weak V/J assignments (E-value above 1e-6), missing CDR3, stop codons, out-of-frame junctions, or ambiguous translated residues were removed. V3J clonotypes were defined as sequences sharing the same inferred V gene, J gene, and CDR3 amino acid sequence. The percentage overlap between two repertoires was calculated by dividing the number of shared unique clonotypes by the size of the smaller repertoire. RTK rarefaction, the Chao1 estimator, and Recon v2.1 estimates of unobserved clonotypes were used to assess repertoire richness. For all TCRbeta clonotypes obtained by the gDNA method from a handful of donors, generation probabilities were computed with OLGA. TCRdb obtained this table from immuneACCESS and retained in-frame rearrangements with V and J assigned. These tables miss some clones; where compared with another copy, unresolved V genes account for less than half of the shortfall, and the remainder is unexplained. V and J calls plus clone size are reproduced from that table; the DNA served to infer D and trimming. The sample profile shows about 2 million clones; roughly 95% of them were found once. Together, the top ten hold roughly 1% of the sample.

Cut back by 0 bases and 10 bases, the V and J ends lie 7 bases apart. The CDR3 starts with the cysteine, ends with the phenylalanine, and has 13 residues. The only DNA kept is the CDR3, 39 bases in frame from the first base. CDR1 LNHDA and CDR2 SQIVND are derived from the germline V gene (reference sequence). CD8 naive samples were obtained by positive selection for CCR7 among CD45RO-negative cells, yielding a CD45RA+CCR7+ population from which TemRA cells were excluded. The donors were healthy, HIV-negative adults with no recently reported acute infections or vaccinations. Every donor was a Caucasian adult living in Nashville, Tennessee, USA. After blood collection by leukapheresis, PBMCs were isolated using Ficoll-Histopaque density gradient centrifugation and then cryopreserved in the vapor phase of liquid nitrogen. Analytical flow cytometry was used to check the purity and quantity of each magnetically sorted T cell population. Genomic DNA was isolated from each sorted fraction and quantified by UV absorbance on a Nanodrop 2000c.

Broad study findings and their caveats: Rarefaction of sorted-subset datasets indicated incomplete sequencing despite the large sequencing depth. When several donors were compared, the shared fraction of clonotypes was 5% to 6.5% for naive CD4, approximately 3.3% for naive CD8, roughly 2.5% for memory CD4, and less than 0.45% for memory CD8. Larger estimated clonotype richness was generally found for naive subsets than for memory subsets. Pairwise subsampling led to the expectation that sequencing depth would affect the degree of clonotype sharing among donors. Sampling was restricted to blood, and TCR repertoires in tissues likely differ from the TCR repertoires found in blood. Higher generation probabilities were observed for clonotypes shared by all four sorted-subset donors than for non-shared clonotypes. The genetic and exposure-history diversity represented was limited by the small number of donors.

The chain is assembled from TRBV19 and TRBJ1-6, with the D segment identity uncertain. Material: naive CD8+ T cells sorted from blood. The sample's cell subset or site label, in plain terms: CD45RA+CCR7+. This clonotype was obtained from a man younger than 35 in good health. The nucleotides are TGTGCCAGTAGTATAGATCTGGAATCACCCCTCCACTTT. Its coded protein is CASSIDLESPLHF.